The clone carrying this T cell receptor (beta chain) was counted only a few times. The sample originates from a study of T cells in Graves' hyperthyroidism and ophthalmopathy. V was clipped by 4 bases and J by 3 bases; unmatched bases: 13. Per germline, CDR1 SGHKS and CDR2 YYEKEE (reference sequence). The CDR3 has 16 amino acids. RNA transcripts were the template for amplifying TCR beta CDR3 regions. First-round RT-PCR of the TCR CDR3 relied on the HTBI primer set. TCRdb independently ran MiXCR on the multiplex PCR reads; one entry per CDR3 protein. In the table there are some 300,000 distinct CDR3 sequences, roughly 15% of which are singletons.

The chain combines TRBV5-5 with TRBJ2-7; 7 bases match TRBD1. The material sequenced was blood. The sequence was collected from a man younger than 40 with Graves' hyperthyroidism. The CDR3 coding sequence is TGTGCCAGCAGCAGAATACCGGGACAGTCAGACTACGAGCAGTACTTC. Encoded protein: CASSRIPGQSDYEQYF. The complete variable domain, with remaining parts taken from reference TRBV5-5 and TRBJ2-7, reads DAGVTQSPTHLIKTRGQQVTLRCSPISGHKSVSWYQQVLGQGPQFIFQYYEKEERGRGNFPDRFSARQFPNYSSELNVNALLLGDSALYLCASSRIPGQSDYEQYFGPGTRLTVT.